Presented here are 26 T cell receptor beta chains from one specimen sequenced in a study of T cell changes during pregnancy in multiple sclerosis (dated by TCRdb to the late 2010s). The library was produced with the immunoSEQ multiplex PCR assay. TCRdb provides this immuneACCESS table in a form limited to in-frame rearrangements. Some clones are lacking; in checked studies, under half of them reflect an unresolved V gene, and why the rest are absent is not known. The sample table contains tens of thousands of clones; only one count was recorded for around 92% of them. The ten largest account for approximately 0.64% of the sample. The sample consisted of CD4+ T cells from peripheral blood mononuclear cells, taken after pregnancy. All receptors derive from a female donor with multiple sclerosis, enrolled in a pregnancy study.

This clone was recorded once. This rearrangement joins TRBV7-6 to TRBJ2-2; 10 bases map to TRBD2. From germline, CDR1 is SGHVS and CDR2 FNYEAQ. There are 16 residues in the CDR3. V was pared by 6 bases and J by 4 bases, with 8 bases of the junction left unmatched. The CDR3 reads CASSRSGGASTGELFF. The CDR3 DNA reads TGTGCCAGCAGTCGAAGCGGGGGGGCAAGCACCGGGGAGCTGTTTTTT.

The chain links TRBV19 to TRBJ1-2; D is ambiguous. Per germline, CDR1 LNHDA and CDR2 SQIVND (reference sequence). Trimming left V 4 bases short and J 5 bases short, with 14 bases between. This CDR3 region has 14 residues. In DNA form, the CDR3 reads TGTGCCAGTAGTACCCTAGAAGCGCTTTATGGCTACACCTTC. Amino acids: CASSTLEALYGYTF. Complete variable domain (other parts from reference TRBV19 and TRBJ1-2): DGGITQSPKYLFRKEGQNVTLSCEQNLNHDAMYWYRQDPGQGLRLIYYSQIVNDFQKGDIAEGYSVSREKKESFPLTVTSAQKNPTAFYLCASSTLEALYGYTFGSGTRLTVV.

The chain is built from TRBV27 and TRBJ2-7, with TRBD1 as a possible D gene (5 bases). The CDR3 runs 13 residues. V gave up 2 bases and J gave up 4 bases, with 9 bases separating them. CDR1 is MNHEY, CDR2 SMNVEV, per germline (reference sequence). CDR3 sequence: CASSLRQGYEQYF. The DNA for the CDR3 is TGTGCCAGCAGTTTACGGCAGGGATACGAGCAGTACTTC.

This chain connects TRBV6-4 to TRBJ1-4; 9 positions match TRBD1. V shed 10 bases and J 8 bases; nucleotides not matched to a gene: 8. The germline gives CDR1 MRHNA, CDR2 SNTAGT. This CDR3 is built from 13 residues. Here the CDR3 DNA reads TGTGCCACCGGACAGGGGCGAGGAGAAAAACTGTTTTTT. Residues: CATGQGRGEKLFF.

This clone was observed a few times. The chain employs TRBV10-3 and TRBJ2-5, with 12 bases that match TRBD2. Germline-derived CDR1 and CDR2 are ENHRY and SYGVKD. CDR3 length equals 14 residues. V gave up 7 bases and J gave up 3 bases; unmatched junction bases: 3. The CDR3 sequence: CAIKTSGGKETQYF. CDR3 nucleotide sequence: TGTGCCATCAAGACTAGCGGGGGAAAAGAGACCCAGTACTTC.

The CDR3 region has the DNA TGTGCCAGCAGCTTGGATCGGGGGGCCCTAGGAGAGACCCAGTACTTC. It codes for CASSLDRGALGETQYF. This chain connects TRBV5-5 to TRBJ2-5; tentative D call: TRBD2 (7 bases). V dropped 0 bases and J dropped 4 bases, with 16 bases sitting between them. CDR1 and CDR2 from the germline V gene are SGHKS and YYEKEE (reference sequence). The CDR3 contains 16 residues.

V usage is TRBV9 and J usage is TRBJ2-3, with 13 bases identical to TRBD2. The germline V gene encodes CDR1 SGDLS and CDR2 YYNGEE. The CDR3 has 16 amino acids. V was clipped by 5 bases and J by 0 bases; unmatched bases: 3. The CDR3 is CASRRTSGGSTDTQYF. In DNA, the CDR3 is TGTGCCAGCAGGAGGACTAGCGGGGGTAGCACAGATACGCAGTATTTT.

This clone was observed a few times. V gene TRBV7-9 combines with J gene TRBJ1-2; perhaps TRBD1 as D (6 bases). This CDR3 spans 13 amino acids. Trimming stripped 1 base from V and 8 bases from J, with 11 bases between. Germline V gene data show CDR1 as SEHNR and CDR2 as FQNEAQ (reference sequence). CDR3 region: CASSLGGLHGYTF. In nucleotides, the CDR3 is TGTGCCAGCAGCTTAGGGGGGCTCCACGGCTACACCTTC.

The chain carries TRBV7-3 and TRBJ2-1; 12 bases agree with TRBD1. This CDR3 region has 15 residues. V gave up 5 bases and J gave up 8 bases; unmatched junction bases: 7. Germline V lookup: CDR1 SGHTA, CDR2 FQGTGA. Here the CDR3 DNA reads TGTGCCAGCAGCCTCCGGGACAGGGGGCTGGATGAGCAGTTCTTC. Amino acid sequence: CASSLRDRGLDEQFF.

The V call is TRBV2, the J call TRBJ1-3; 7 nucleotides match TRBD1. Germline V gene data show CDR1 as SNHLY and CDR2 as FYNNEI. Losses at the gene ends were 7 bases for V and 2 bases for J; bases not matched to a gene: 5. This CDR3 region has 14 residues. The DNA of the CDR3 is TGTGCCAGCAAAGGACAGGTCCCTGGAAACACCATATATTTT. The encoded protein is CASKGQVPGNTIYF.

This sequence joins TRBV19 and TRBJ2-7; 11 bases agree with TRBD1. Unmatched junction bases numbered 6, after V lost 3 bases and J lost 5 bases. CDR1 and CDR2 from the germline V gene are LNHDA and SQIVND (reference sequence). The CDR3 length is 15 residues. This CDR3 reads CASSIPDRGHHEQYF. CDR3 sequence (DNA): TGTGCCAGTAGTATTCCGGACAGGGGGCACCACGAGCAGTACTTC. The full variable domain, rest sourced from reference TRBV19 and TRBJ2-7, is DGGITQSPKYLFRKEGQNVTLSCEQNLNHDAMYWYRQDPGQGLRLIYYSQIVNDFQKGDIAEGYSVSREKKESFPLTVTSAQKNPTAFYLCASSIPDRGHHEQYFGPGTRLTVT.

This clone appeared a few times. This sequence joins TRBV2 and TRBJ1-1; no clear D gene. The germline V gene has CDR1 SNHLY and CDR2 FYNNEI. Trimming took 8 bases from V and 1 from J, leaving 11 bases between them. The CDR3 totals 13 residues. CDR3 in DNA: TGTGCCAGCCGCGTTGGGCCGAACACTGAAGCTTTCTTT. This gives the protein CASRVGPNTEAFF. Based on the CDR3 plus reference TRBV2 and TRBJ1-1, the full variable domain is EPEVTQTPSHQVTQMGQEVILRCVPISNHLYFYWYRQILGQKVEFLVSFYNNEISEKSEIFDDQFSVERPDGSNFTLKIRSTKLEDSAMYFCASRVGPNTEAFFGQGTRLTVV.

This chain links TRBV14 with TRBJ1-1; 8 bases are a match to TRBD1. The CDR3 loop spans 15 amino acids. V gave up 5 bases and J gave up 3 bases; unmatched junction bases: 8. Germline V CDR1 and CDR2: SGHDN, FVKESK. The CDR3 coding sequence is TGTGCCAGCAGCGCCCACAGGGGGAGGTACACTGAAGCTTTCTTT. Its protein is CASSAHRGRYTEAFF.

This clone was seen a handful of times. V is TRBV7-3 and J is TRBJ2-2, with 11 bases aligning to TRBD2. The CDR3 is 16 amino acids. J gave up 2 bases and V 6 bases, and 5 bases lay outside the gene matches. CDR1 and CDR2 (germline): SGHTA, FQGTGA. The CDR3 bases are TGTGCCAGCAGTTCTACTAGCGGGGGAAACACCGGGGAGCTGTTTTTT. It is translated as CASSSTSGGNTGELFF.

The CDR3, as DNA: TGTGCCAGCAGCCAAGAGGGGGGGACTAATGAAAAACTGTTTTTT. This gives the protein CASSQEGGTNEKLFF. This chain connects TRBV4-2 to TRBJ1-4, with a weak D call TRBD1 (5 bases). Germline V gene lookup returns CDR1 LGHNA and CDR2 YNFKEQ. The V end lost 0 bases, the J end lost 2 bases, and 7 bases lay between the germline ends. The CDR3 is made up of 15 amino acids.

The V call is TRBV30, the J call TRBJ1-5; 7 positions match TRBD1. Germline V gene sequence: CDR1 GTSNPN, CDR2 SVGIG (reference sequence). The CDR3 has 18 amino acids. V was pared by 1 base and J by 0 bases, with 12 bases of the junction left unmatched. Here the CDR3 reads CAWSEPRGAGHSNQPQHF. CDR3 DNA: TGTGCCTGGAGTGAGCCCAGGGGGGCAGGGCATAGCAATCAGCCCCAGCATTTT.

The chain has TRBV18 and TRBJ2-6; 8 nucleotides align to TRBD1. Germline CDR1 KGHSH, CDR2 LQKENI. The junction had 4 bases not matched to a gene; V was cut back by 0 bases and J by 0 bases. This CDR3 has 18 residues. The CDR3 reads CASSPPGQGGSGANVLTF. The CDR3 nucleotides read TGTGCCAGCTCACCACCCGGACAGGGAGGCTCTGGGGCCAACGTCCTGACTTTC. Combining the CDR3 with reference TRBV18 and TRBJ2-6 gives the whole variable domain NAGVMQNPRHLVRRRGQEARLRCSPMKGHSHVYWYRQLPEEGLKFMVYLQKENIIDESGMPKERFSAEFPKEGPSILRIQQVVRGDSAAYFCASSPPGQGGSGANVLTFGAGSRLTVL.

The V call is TRBV18, the J call TRBJ1-1; 10 positions agree with TRBD1. The CDR3 length is 12 residues. V lost 6 bases and J lost 9; bases outside the gene matches: 4. Germline V gene lookup returns CDR1 KGHSH and CDR2 LQKENI. In DNA form, the CDR3 reads TGTGCCAGCTCCCAGGACAGGGGGAAAGCTTTCTTT. Translated: CASSQDRGKAFF.

The CDR3 coding sequence is TGTGCCAGCAGCTTACTAGGGAGGAACACTGAAGCTTTCTTT. Its protein is CASSLLGRNTEAFF. The chain has TRBV7-3 and TRBJ1-1; D gene uncertain. The CDR3 runs 14 residues. The germline V gene has CDR1 SGHTA and CDR2 FQGTGA. The V gene lost 2 bases and the J gene lost 1 base, with 8 bases spanning the gap.

The J gene is TRBJ1-1, the V gene TRBV19; D ambiguous. This CDR3 is built from 16 residues. Germline V gene lookup returns CDR1 LNHDA and CDR2 SQIVND (reference sequence). V lost 9 bases to trimming and J lost 1 base, with 21 bases between them. In DNA form, the CDR3 reads TGTGCCAGCCCCCCCGGGAGCATTTGGACGAACACTGAAGCTTTCTTT. This encodes CASPPGSIWTNTEAFF.

The rearrangement uses TRBV10-1 and TRBJ1-4; 7 bases match TRBD1. Germline CDR1 is WNHNN and CDR2 is SYGVQD (reference sequence). J gave up 3 bases and V 11 bases, and 9 bases lay outside the gene matches. The CDR3 totals 14 residues. CDR3 amino acids: CAYTTQGSNEKLFF. As DNA, the CDR3 is TGCGCCTATACAACACAGGGGTCTAATGAAAAACTGTTTTTT.

The chain is built from TRBV25-1 and TRBJ2-6; D is possibly TRBD2 (6 bases). Germline V lookup: CDR1 MGHDK, CDR2 SYGVNS. CDR3 length equals 16 residues. V shed 1 base and J shed 0 bases, with 7 bases lying between them. CDR3 nucleotides: TGTGCCAGCAGTGAATTCGGGGGCTCTGGGGCCAACGTCCTGACTTTC. It encodes CASSEFGGSGANVLTF.

The gene calls are TRBV7-3 and TRBJ2-1; a weak D match, TRBD2 (5 bases). V lost 5 bases and J 4 bases, leaving 21 bases between the germline ends. The CDR3 is made up of 17 amino acids. Germline V gene lookup returns CDR1 SGHTA and CDR2 FQGTGA. CDR3 loop: CASSPAPTSKAYNEQFF. The DNA of the CDR3 is TGTGCCAGCAGCCCCGCTCCAACTAGTAAAGCTTACAATGAGCAGTTCTTC.

The chain has TRBV7-9 and TRBJ2-6; no clear D. The ends were cut back, 6 bases at V and 4 bases at J, with 13 bases in the middle. The CDR3 runs 15 residues. Looked up from germline, CDR1 is SEHNR and CDR2 is FQNEAQ (reference sequence). The CDR3 here is CASSSWSAGANVLTF. Written as DNA, the CDR3 is TGTGCCAGCAGTTCGTGGAGTGCGGGGGCCAACGTCCTGACTTTC. The variable domain in full, completed from reference TRBV7-9 and TRBJ2-6, reads DTGVSQNPRHKITKRGQNVTFRCDPISEHNRLYWYRQTLGQGPEFLTYFQNEAQLEKSRLLSDRFSAERPKGSFSTLEIQRTEQGDSAMYLCASSSWSAGANVLTFGAGSRLTVL.

The chain couples TRBV7-9 to TRBJ1-4; tentatively, D is TRBD1 (6 bases). CDR3 size: 13 residues. Germline loops: CDR1 SEHNR, CDR2 FQNEAQ (reference sequence). The V end lost 6 bases, the J end lost 11 bases, and 16 bases lay between the germline ends. In DNA, the CDR3 is TGTGCCAGCAGTCCCTTGAGCAGGGGCAAACTGTTTTTT. This codes for CASSPLSRGKLFF. Together with reference TRBV7-9 and TRBJ1-4, the CDR3 gives the full variable domain: DTGVSQNPRHKITKRGQNVTFRCDPISEHNRLYWYRQTLGQGPEFLTYFQNEAQLEKSRLLSDRFSAERPKGSFSTLEIQRTEQGDSAMYLCASSPLSRGKLFFGSGTQLSVL.

V usage is TRBV2 and J usage is TRBJ2-2, with a weak D call TRBD1 (7 bases). V was clipped by 6 bases and J by 5 bases, with 13 bases between them. CDR3 size: 14 residues. The germline CDR1 and CDR2 sequences are SNHLY and FYNNEI. DNA for the CDR3: TGTGCCAGCAGGCAGGCAGGGGGGACCGGGGAGCTGTTTTTT. It translates to CASRQAGGTGELFF.